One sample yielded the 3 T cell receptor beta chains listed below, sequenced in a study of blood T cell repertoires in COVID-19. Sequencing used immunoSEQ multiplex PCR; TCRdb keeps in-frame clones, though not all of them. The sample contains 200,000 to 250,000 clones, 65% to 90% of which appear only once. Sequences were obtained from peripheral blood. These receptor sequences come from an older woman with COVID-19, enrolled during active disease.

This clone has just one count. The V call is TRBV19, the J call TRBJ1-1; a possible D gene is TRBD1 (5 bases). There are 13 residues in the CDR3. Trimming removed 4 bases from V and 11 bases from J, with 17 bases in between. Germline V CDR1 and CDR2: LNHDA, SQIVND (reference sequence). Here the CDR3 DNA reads TGTGCCAGTAGTAATGGCGGGGGTCAGGCGGCTTTCTTT. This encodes CASSNGGGQAAFF.

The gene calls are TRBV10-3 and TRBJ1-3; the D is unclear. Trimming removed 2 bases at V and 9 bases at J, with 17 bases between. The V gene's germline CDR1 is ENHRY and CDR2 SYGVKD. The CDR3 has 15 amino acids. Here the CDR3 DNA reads TGTGCCATCAGTGAGGACGGAGCCTTCTCGCGCACCATATATTTT. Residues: CAISEDGAFSRTIYF.

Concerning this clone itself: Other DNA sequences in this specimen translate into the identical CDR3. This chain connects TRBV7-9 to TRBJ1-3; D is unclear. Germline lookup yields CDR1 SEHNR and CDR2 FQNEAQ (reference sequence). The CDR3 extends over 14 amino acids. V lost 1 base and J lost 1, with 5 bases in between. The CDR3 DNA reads TGTGCCAGCAGCTTAGGCGGATCTGGAAACACCATATATTTT. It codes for CASSLGGSGNTIYF.